This T cell receptor (beta chain) was observed in a study of response to subunit inactivated influenza vaccine. Notes on the study in general: The authors suggested that few new T cells are recruited per seasonal influenza vaccination.

The sample holds a few counts of this clonotype. What it binds is not known. CDR1 is DFQATT and CDR2 is SNEGSKA in the germline V gene (reference sequence). V shed 0 bases and J shed 9 bases, with 18 bases lying between them. This CDR3 has 16 amino acids. TCRdb fed the RT-PCR reads into MiXCR, producing one record per CDR3 protein. The data show fewer than 350,000 distinct CDR3 sequences, around a fifth seen once. This clonotype originated in a man aged 50 to 69 who received an inactivated influenza vaccine. V is TRBV20-1 and J is TRBJ1-6, with D possibly matching TRBD1 (5 bases). The source was PBMCs from blood, collected 21 months after vaccination. CDR3 sequence: CSARELTGRRGSPLHF. CDR3 DNA sequence: TGCAGTGCTAGAGAGCTCACGGGACGGAGGGGTTCACCCCTCCACTTT.